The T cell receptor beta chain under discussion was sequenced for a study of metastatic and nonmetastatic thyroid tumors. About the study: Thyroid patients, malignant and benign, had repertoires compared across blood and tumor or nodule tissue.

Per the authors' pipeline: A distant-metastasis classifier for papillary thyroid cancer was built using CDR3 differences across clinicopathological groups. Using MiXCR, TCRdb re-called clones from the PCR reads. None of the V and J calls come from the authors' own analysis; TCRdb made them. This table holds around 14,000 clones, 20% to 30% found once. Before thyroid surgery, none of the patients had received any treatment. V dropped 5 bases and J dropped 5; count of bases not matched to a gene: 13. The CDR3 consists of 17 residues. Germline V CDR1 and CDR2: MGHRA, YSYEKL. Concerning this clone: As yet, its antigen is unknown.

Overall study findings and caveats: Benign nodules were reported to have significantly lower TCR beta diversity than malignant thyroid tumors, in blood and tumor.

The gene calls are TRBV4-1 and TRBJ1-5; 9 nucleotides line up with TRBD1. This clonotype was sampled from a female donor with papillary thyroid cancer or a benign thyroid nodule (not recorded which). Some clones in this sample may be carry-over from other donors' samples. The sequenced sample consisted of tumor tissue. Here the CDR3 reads CASSLQPGTGIHQPQHF. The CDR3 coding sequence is TGCGCCAGCAGCTTACAACCCGGGACAGGGATACATCAGCCCCAGCATTTT.